This section outlines one T cell receptor (beta chain) sequence together with its context. This CDR3 is 11 amino acids long. Germline CDR1 and CDR2: DFQATT and SNEGSKA (reference sequence). V was trimmed by 0 bases and J by 5 bases, leaving 4 bases between them. This record belongs to a study of blood T cell repertoires in COVID-19. Generated by immunoSEQ multiplex PCR, the TCRdb table keeps only in-frame clones and is missing some. The sample consists of roughly 19,000 clones, around nine tenths of them appearing once. Sequences were obtained from peripheral blood. The sequence was obtained from a human donor in a cohort sampled during active COVID-19. The J gene is TRBJ1-2, the V gene TRBV20-1; D ambiguous. In DNA form, the CDR3 reads TGCAGTGCTAGAGATTATTATGGCTACACCTTC. Its protein is CSARDYYGYTF.